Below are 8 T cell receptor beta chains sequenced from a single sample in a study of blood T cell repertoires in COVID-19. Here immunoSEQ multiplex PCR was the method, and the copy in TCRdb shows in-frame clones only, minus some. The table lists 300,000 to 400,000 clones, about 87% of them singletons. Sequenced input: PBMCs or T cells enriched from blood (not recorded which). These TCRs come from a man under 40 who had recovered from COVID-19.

The CDR3 DNA follows: TGTGCTAGTGGTTTGCCAGAAGCAGGGGTATCCACCAGCTCTGGAAACACCATATATTTT. This sequence encodes CASGLPEAGVSTSSGNTIYF. The chain links TRBV12-5 to TRBJ1-3; possible D gene TRBD1, 6 bases. CDR3 length: 20 residues. CDR1 LGHNT and CDR2 FRNRAP come from the germline V gene. Trimming left V 2 bases short and J 0 bases short, with 23 bases between.

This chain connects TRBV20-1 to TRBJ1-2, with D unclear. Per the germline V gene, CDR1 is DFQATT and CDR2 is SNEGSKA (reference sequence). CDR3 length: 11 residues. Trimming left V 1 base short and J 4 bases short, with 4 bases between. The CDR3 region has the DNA TGCAGTGCTAGAGGGAGCTATGGCTACACCTTC. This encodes CSARGSYGYTF.

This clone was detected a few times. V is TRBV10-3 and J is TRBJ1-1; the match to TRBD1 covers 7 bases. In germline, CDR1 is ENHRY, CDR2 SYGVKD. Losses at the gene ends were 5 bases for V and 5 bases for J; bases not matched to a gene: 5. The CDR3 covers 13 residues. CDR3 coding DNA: TGTGCCATCAGTAACAGGGGAGGAACTGAAGCTTTCTTT. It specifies CAISNRGGTEAFF.

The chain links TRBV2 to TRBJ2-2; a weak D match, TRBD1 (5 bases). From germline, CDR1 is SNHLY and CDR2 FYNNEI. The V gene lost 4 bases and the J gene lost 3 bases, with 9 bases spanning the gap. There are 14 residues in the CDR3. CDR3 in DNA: TGTGCCAGCAGTGCCCAGGGATACACCGGGGAGCTGTTTTTT. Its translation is CASSAQGYTGELFF. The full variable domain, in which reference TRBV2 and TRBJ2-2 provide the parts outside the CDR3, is EPEVTQTPSHQVTQMGQEVILRCVPISNHLYFYWYRQILGQKVEFLVSFYNNEISEKSEIFDDQFSVERPDGSNFTLKIRSTKLEDSAMYFCASSAQGYTGELFFGEGSRLTVL.

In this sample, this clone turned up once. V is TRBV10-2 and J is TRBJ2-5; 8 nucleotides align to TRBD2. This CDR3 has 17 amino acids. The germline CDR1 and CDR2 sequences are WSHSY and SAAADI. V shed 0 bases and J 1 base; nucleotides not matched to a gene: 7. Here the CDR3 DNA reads TGCGCCAGCAGTGAGTCGCTGAAGCGGGGGCTCCAAGAGACCCAGTACTTC. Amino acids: CASSESLKRGLQETQYF.

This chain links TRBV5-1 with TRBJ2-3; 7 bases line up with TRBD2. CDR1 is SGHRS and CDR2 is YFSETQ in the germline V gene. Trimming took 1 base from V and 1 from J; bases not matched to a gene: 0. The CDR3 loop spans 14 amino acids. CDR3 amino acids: CASSLRGGTDTQYF. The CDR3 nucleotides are TGCGCCAGCAGCTTGCGGGGGGGCACAGATACGCAGTATTTT.

The CDR3 is CASSQGDTYNSPLHF. DNA for the CDR3: TGTGCCAGCAGCCAGGGGGATACTTATAATTCACCCCTCCACTTT. The chain combines TRBV28 with TRBJ1-6; the match to TRBD1 covers 7 bases. The CDR3 contains 15 residues. V gave up 6 bases and J gave up 4 bases; unmatched junction bases: 6. CDR1 is MDHEN and CDR2 is SYDVKM in the germline V gene.

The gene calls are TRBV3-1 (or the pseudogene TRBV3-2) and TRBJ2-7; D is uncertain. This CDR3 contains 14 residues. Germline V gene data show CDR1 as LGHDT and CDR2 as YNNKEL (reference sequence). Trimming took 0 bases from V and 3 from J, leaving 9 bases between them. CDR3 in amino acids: CASSQDPFSYEQYF. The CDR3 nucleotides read TGTGCCAGCAGCCAAGACCCGTTCAGCTACGAGCAGTACTTC.